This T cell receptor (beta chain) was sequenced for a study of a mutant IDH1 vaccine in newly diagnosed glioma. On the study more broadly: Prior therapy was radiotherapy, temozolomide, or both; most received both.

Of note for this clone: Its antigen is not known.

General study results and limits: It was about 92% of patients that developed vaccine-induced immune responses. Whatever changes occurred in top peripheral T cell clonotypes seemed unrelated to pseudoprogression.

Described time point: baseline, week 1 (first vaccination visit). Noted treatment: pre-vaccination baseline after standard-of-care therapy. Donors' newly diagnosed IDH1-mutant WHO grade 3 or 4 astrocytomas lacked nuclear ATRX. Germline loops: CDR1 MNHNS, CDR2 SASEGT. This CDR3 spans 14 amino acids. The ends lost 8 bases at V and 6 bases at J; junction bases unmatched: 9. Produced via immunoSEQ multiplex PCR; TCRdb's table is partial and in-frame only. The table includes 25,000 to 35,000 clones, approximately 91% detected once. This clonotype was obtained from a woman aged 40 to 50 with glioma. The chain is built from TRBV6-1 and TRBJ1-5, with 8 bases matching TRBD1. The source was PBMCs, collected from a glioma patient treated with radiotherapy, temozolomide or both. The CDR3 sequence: CASRAGGTSQPQHF. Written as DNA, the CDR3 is TGTGCCAGCCGAGCAGGGGGCACGAGTCAGCCCCAGCATTTT.